The 20 T cell receptor beta chains in this list originate from one sample, sequenced in a study of regulatory T cells in long-lasting Graves disease (dated by TCRdb to about 2021). The library relied on multiplex PCR. Sequencing relied on an Illumina HiSeq 4000. TCR beta libraries were built with iRepertoire HTBI primers and Arm-PCR amplification of CDR3 regions. TCRdb's own reprocessing of the public reads used fastp at Q25 and MiXCR and kept productive beta chains. Duplicate CDR3 protein sequences are folded into a single record with the most common DNA and genes. The sample table lists some 560,000 distinct CDR3 sequences, more than 15% of them with a count of one. Approximately 25% of the sample comes from the top ten. Read against the paper, the sample's time point label means: newly diagnosed GD, antithyroid drugs for less than 3 months. RNA was extracted from PBMCs in TRIzol for both TCR sequencing and RNA sequencing.

The same data also went into a second study, on T cells in Graves' hyperthyroidism and ophthalmopathy.

The specimen comprised peripheral blood mononuclear cells (PBMCs), sampled at new diagnosis, from a patient treated with antithyroid drugs. These receptors were obtained from a woman aged 35-65 years with Graves disease. Donor details come from another sample of the same person, matched by shared clones.

V and J are TRBV6-2 or TRBV6-3 and TRBJ2-7; no reliable D call. Between the trimmed V and J ends, which lost 11 bases and 0 bases, there was a span of 14 bases. Germline CDR1 MNHEY, CDR2 SVGEGT. The CDR3 covers 13 residues. The CDR3 loop is CAARGSSSYEQYF. CDR3 DNA sequence: TGTGCCGCACGAGGATCGAGCTCCTACGAGCAGTACTTC.

This clonotype was counted ten times or more. The rearrangement uses TRBV2 and TRBJ1-4; 7 bases align to TRBD1. The CDR3 extends over 15 amino acids. Germline CDR1 SNHLY, CDR2 FYNNEI. The junction had 12 bases not matched to a gene; V was cut back by 6 bases and J by 8 bases. CDR3 sequence reads: CASRAGGTVREKLFF. As DNA, the CDR3 is TGTGCCAGCAGGGCCGGTGGGACAGTTCGGGAAAAACTGTTTTTT.

This chain joins TRBV4-2 and TRBJ2-3, with 8 bases identical to TRBD2. CDR1 LGHNA and CDR2 YNFKEQ come from the germline V gene. There are 17 residues in the CDR3. The J segment lost 0 bases and the V segment lost 1 base, leaving 6 bases of the junction unmatched. In DNA form, the CDR3 reads TGTGCCAGCAGCCAAGGTCGAGAGCGGGGGAGCACAGATACGCAGTATTTT. It specifies CASSQGRERGSTDTQYF.

This clonotype was recorded at least ten times. The chain has TRBV9 and TRBJ2-1, with D possibly called TRBD1 or TRBD2 (7 bases each). V was pared by 6 bases and J by 13 bases, with 17 bases between. The length of the CDR3 is 12 residues. Germline CDR1 and CDR2: SGDLS and YYNGEE. For the CDR3, the DNA is TGTGCCAGCATCCCCTTGGGAGGGGGCCAGTTCTTC. Protein sequence: CASIPLGGGQFF.

This clonotype was seen ten or more times. V is TRBV11-2 and J is TRBJ2-7, with 10 bases fitting TRBD1. The V and J ends lost 6 bases and 1 base, in that order; junction bases with no gene match: 6. The CDR3 covers 15 residues. Germline V CDR1 and CDR2: SGHAT, FQNNGV. CDR3 in DNA: TGTGCCAGCAGACGTCTGGGACAGGGGTCCTACGAGCAGTACTTC. Encoded protein: CASRRLGQGSYEQYF.

CDR3 in amino acids: CASSLWTDSYEQYF. The DNA of the CDR3 is TGTGCCAGCAGCTTATGGACGGATTCCTACGAGCAGTACTTC. The chain joins TRBV11-2 to TRBJ2-7; unclear D gene. V was clipped by 2 bases and J by 1 base, with 9 bases between them. This CDR3 contains 14 residues. The germline V gene has CDR1 SGHAT and CDR2 FQNNGV. Using reference TRBV11-2 and TRBJ2-7 for the parts outside the CDR3, the full variable domain is EAGVAQSPRYKIIEKRQSVAFWCNPISGHATLYWYQQILGQGPKLLIQFQNNGVVDDSQLPKDRFSAERLKGVDSTLKIQPAKLEDSAVYLCASSLWTDSYEQYFGPGTRLTVT.

The J gene is TRBJ2-1, the V gene TRBV7-3, with D hard to call. The CDR3 totals 11 residues. V lost 5 bases to trimming and J lost 9 bases, with 8 bases between them. Germline CDR1 is SGHTA and CDR2 is FQGTGA. CDR3 protein: CASSPLGEQFF. Written as DNA, the CDR3 is TGTGCCAGCAGCCCCCTGGGTGAGCAGTTCTTC.

This clonotype was observed a handful of times. V gene TRBV7-9 combines with J gene TRBJ1-2; 8 positions match TRBD1. This CDR3 comprises 15 residues. Germline V gene data show CDR1 as SEHNR and CDR2 as FQNEAQ (reference sequence). V gave up 5 bases and J gave up 4 bases; unmatched junction bases: 9. This CDR3 reads CASSLSAGTGYGYTF. The CDR3 bases are TGTGCCAGCAGCCTCAGCGCCGGGACAGGCTATGGCTACACCTTC.

Only a few counts were recorded for this clonotype. The genes are TRBV12-3 or TRBV12-4 and TRBJ1-2; perhaps TRBD1 as D (5 bases). V was clipped by 1 base and J by 5 bases, with 11 bases between them. The CDR3 is 14 residues long. CDR3 sequence reads: CASSLGGELYGYTF. DNA for the CDR3: TGTGCCAGCAGTTTAGGGGGGGAATTGTATGGCTACACCTTC.

Concerning this clonotype: The junction departs from the called germline gene at one end, perhaps through a read error. The V call is TRBV12-3 or TRBV12-4, the J call TRBJ1-5; TRBD1 might be the D (5 bases). The CDR3 runs 14 residues. CDR3 in amino acids: CAGSLSGADRPQHF. Here the CDR3 DNA reads TGTGCCGGCAGTTTGTCTGGGGCCGACCGTCCCCAGCATTTT.

There are many counts of this clonotype. J is TRBJ2-1 and V is TRBV5-1; 8 bases map to TRBD2. Germline CDR1 and CDR2: SGHRS and YFSETQ. V shed 3 bases, J shed 0 bases, and the junction held 2 bases outside the gene matches. The CDR3 runs to 15 residues. DNA of the CDR3: TGCGCCAGCAGCTGGGCGGGGGGCTCCTACAATGAGCAGTTCTTC. Its protein is CASSWAGGSYNEQFF.

There are a few counts of this clonotype. This chain joins TRBV12-3 or TRBV12-4 and TRBJ2-5, with TRBD2 matching over 8 bases. The V gene end was trimmed by 6 bases and the J gene end by 5 bases; junction bases not matched to a gene: 8. This CDR3 comprises 14 residues. DNA for the CDR3: TGTGCCAGCAGCCGAATGACTAGCGACGAGACCCAGTACTTC. Its translation: CASSRMTSDETQYF.

Turning to this clonotype: Sequence at one end of the junction differs from germline and may be a read error. The V call is TRBV2, the J call TRBJ2-5, with D possibly matching TRBD2 (5 bases). Germline V gives CDR1 SNHLY, CDR2 FYNNEI. The CDR3 length is 15 residues. The DNA for the CDR3 is TGTGCCAGCAGGGACGACCATCCCCGGGGAGAGACCCAGTGCTTC. The encoded protein is CASRDDHPRGETQCF.

The table lists this clonotype with many counts. The chain has TRBV2 and TRBJ2-5; no reliable D call. Germline assignment: CDR1 SNHLY and CDR2 FYNNEI. Trimming left V 8 bases short and J 4 bases short, with 11 bases between. This CDR3 is 12 amino acids long. The CDR3 protein is CASRGVRETQYF. The CDR3 DNA reads as TGTGCCAGCCGCGGCGTCCGAGAGACCCAGTACTTC.

This clonotype was recorded a few times. V is TRBV19 and J is TRBJ1-2, with TRBD1 matching over 7 bases. The CDR3 length is 17 residues. The germline V gene encodes CDR1 LNHDA and CDR2 SQIVND (reference sequence). Trimming at V came to 5 bases and at J to 0 bases, leaving 12 bases not matched to a gene. CDR3 in amino acids: CASSVGQVLFTNYGYTF. DNA of the CDR3: TGTGCCAGTAGTGTTGGACAGGTCCTCTTTACTAACTATGGCTACACCTTC.

This clonotype was seen repeatedly, ten times or more. The chain couples TRBV6-5 to TRBJ2-7; no definite D call. The CDR3 loop spans 15 amino acids. Germline V gives CDR1 MNHEY, CDR2 SVGAGI. V was clipped by 0 bases and J by 2 bases, with 11 bases between them. CDR3 in amino acids: CASSYSFPGAYEQYF. The CDR3 DNA reads TGTGCCAGCAGTTACTCGTTCCCAGGAGCCTACGAGCAGTACTTC.

This clonotype was recorded many times. This chain connects TRBV7-9 to TRBJ2-7; no firm D call. The CDR3 runs to 13 residues. CDR1 is SEHNR, CDR2 FQNEAQ, per germline (reference sequence). V was cut by 3 bases and J by 0 bases, with 6 bases left in between. The CDR3 spells CASSFEVSYEQYF. CDR3 DNA sequence: TGTGCCAGCAGCTTCGAAGTCTCCTACGAGCAGTACTTC.

This clonotype was counted at least ten times. CDR3: CASRGATGTGKTEAFF. CDR3 nucleotides: TGTGCCAGCAGGGGAGCTACCGGGACAGGGAAGACTGAAGCTTTCTTT. V is TRBV3-1 and J is TRBJ1-1; 9 nucleotides agree with TRBD1. The germline V gene has CDR1 LGHDT and CDR2 YNNKEL (reference sequence). The junction had 13 bases not matched to a gene; V was cut back by 6 bases and J by 5 bases. The CDR3 spans 16 residues.

This clonotype was found many times. V usage is TRBV20-1 and J usage is TRBJ1-4, with TRBD1 matching over 9 bases. Germline V gives CDR1 DFQATT, CDR2 SNEGSKA (reference sequence). There are 15 residues in the CDR3. Losses at the gene ends were 0 bases for V and 7 bases for J; bases not matched to a gene: 6. The CDR3 nucleotides read TGCAGTGCTAGAGATTTTAGGACAGGGGCTGAAAAACTGTTTTTT. Amino acid sequence: CSARDFRTGAEKLFF.

This clonotype was observed a handful of times. The CDR3: CASSYSRSSYNSPLHF. CDR3 coding DNA: TGTGCCAGCAGTTACTCGCGGAGCTCCTATAATTCACCCCTCCACTTT. The rearrangement joins TRBV6-5 to TRBJ1-6; D gene ambiguous. This CDR3 has 16 residues. The V gene lost 0 bases and the J gene lost 0 bases, with 6 bases spanning the gap. Germline CDR1 reads MNHEY; CDR2 reads SVGAGI.